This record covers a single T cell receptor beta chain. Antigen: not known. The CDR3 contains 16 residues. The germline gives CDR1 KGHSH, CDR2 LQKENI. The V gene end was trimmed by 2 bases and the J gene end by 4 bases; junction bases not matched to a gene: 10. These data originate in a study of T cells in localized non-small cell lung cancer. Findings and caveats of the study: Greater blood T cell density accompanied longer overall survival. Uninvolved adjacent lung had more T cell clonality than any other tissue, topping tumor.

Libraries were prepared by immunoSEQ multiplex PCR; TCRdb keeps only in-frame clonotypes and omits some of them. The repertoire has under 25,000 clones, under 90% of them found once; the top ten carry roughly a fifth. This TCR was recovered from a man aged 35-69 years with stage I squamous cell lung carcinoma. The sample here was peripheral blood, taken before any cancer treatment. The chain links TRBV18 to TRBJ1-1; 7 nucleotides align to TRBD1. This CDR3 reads CASSPGSTGVATEAFF. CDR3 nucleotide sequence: TGTGCCAGCTCACCAGGGTCCACAGGGGTAGCCACTGAAGCTTTCTTT.